In this sample, the clone carrying this TCR beta chain turned up a few times. What it binds is unknown. Germline V gives CDR1 SGHRS, CDR2 YFSETQ. V was clipped by 3 bases and J by 3 bases; unmatched bases: 5. The CDR3 consists of 15 residues. The data are from a study of response to subunit inactivated influenza vaccine. Study-level points and caveats: The authors offered the suggestion that each seasonal influenza vaccination recruits few new T cells.

Via MiXCR, TCRdb re-called the RT-PCR reads, giving one row per CDR3 protein. Here the sample spans roughly 700,000 distinct CDR3 sequences, approximately 14% being singletons. V is TRBV5-1 and J is TRBJ1-2; 10 bases agree with TRBD1. This TCR was sampled from a man in his fifties who received an inactivated influenza vaccine. Sample: PBMCs from blood, taken 11 to 12 days after vaccination. In DNA form, the CDR3 reads TGCGCCAGCAGCTCTACCGGGACAGGGGACTATGGCTACACCTTC. This codes for CASSSTGTGDYGYTF. The entire variable domain, with the rest obtained from reference TRBV5-1 and TRBJ1-2, is as follows: KAGVTQTPRYLIKTRGQQVTLSCSPISGHRSVSWYQQTPGQGLQFLFEYFSETQRNKGNFPGRFSGRQFSNSRSEMNVSTLELGDSALYLCASSSTGTGDYGYTFGSGTRLTVV.